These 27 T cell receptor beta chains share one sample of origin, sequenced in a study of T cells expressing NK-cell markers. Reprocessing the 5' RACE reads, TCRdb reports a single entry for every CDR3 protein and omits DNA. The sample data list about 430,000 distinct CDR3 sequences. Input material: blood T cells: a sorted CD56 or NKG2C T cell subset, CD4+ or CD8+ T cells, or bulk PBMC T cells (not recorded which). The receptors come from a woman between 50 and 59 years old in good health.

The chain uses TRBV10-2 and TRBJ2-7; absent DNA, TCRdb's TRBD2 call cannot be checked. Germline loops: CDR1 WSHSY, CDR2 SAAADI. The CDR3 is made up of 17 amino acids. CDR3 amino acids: CASSVGLARLGGYEQYF.

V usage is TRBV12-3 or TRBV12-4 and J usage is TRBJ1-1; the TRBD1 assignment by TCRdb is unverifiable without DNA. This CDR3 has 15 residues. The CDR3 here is CASTRAGQVYGGAFF.

The CDR3 reads CASSNGLELSEQYF. The rearrangement uses TRBV12-3 or TRBV12-4 and TRBJ2-7; TCRdb selects TRBD2, and the lack of DNA leaves this call unchecked. The CDR3 loop spans 14 amino acids.

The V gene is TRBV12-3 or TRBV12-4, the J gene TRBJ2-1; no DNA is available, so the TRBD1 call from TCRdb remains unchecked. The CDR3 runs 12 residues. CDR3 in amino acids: CASSRGVGEQFF.

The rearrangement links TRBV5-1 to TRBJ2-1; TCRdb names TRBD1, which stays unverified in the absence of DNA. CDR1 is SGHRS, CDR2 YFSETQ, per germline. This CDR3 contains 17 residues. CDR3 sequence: CASSLNHRAGAYNEQFF.

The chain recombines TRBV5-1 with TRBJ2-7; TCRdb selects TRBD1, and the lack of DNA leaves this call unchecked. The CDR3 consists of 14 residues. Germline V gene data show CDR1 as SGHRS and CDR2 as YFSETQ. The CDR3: CASSLRGDSYEQYF.

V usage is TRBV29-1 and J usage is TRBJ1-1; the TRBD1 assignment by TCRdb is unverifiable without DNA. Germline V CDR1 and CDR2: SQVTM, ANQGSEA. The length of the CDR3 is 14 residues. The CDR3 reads CSGARTGVNTEAFF. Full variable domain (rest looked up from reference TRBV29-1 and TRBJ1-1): SAVISQKPSRDICQRGTSLTIQCQVDSQVTMMFWYRQQPGQSLTLIATANQGSEATYESGFVIDKFPISRPNLTFSTLTVSNMSPEDSSIYLCSGARTGVNTEAFFGQGTRLTVV.

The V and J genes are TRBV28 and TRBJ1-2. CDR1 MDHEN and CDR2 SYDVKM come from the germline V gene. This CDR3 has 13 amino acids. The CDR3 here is CASSLFGPRGYTF.

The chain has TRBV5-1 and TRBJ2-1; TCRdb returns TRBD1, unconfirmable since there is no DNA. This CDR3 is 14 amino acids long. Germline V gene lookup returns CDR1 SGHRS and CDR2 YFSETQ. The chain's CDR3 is CASSFGDFGGEQFF.

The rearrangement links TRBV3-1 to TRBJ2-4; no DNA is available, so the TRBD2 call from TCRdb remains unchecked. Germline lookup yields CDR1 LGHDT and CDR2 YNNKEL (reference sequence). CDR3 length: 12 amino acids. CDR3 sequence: CASSPPLGIQYF.

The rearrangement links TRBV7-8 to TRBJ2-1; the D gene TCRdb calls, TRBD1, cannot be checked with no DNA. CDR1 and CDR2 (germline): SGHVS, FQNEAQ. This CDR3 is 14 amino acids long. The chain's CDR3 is CASSLRTDGNEQFF. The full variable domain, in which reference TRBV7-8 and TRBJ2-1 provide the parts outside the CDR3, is GAGVSQSPRYKVAKRGQDVALRCDPISGHVSLFWYQQALGQGPEFLTYFQNEAQLDKSGLPSDRFFAERPEGSVSTLKIQRTQQEDSAVYLCASSLRTDGNEQFFGPGTRLTVL.

Here the CDR3 reads CASSFSRGEAFF. The V gene is TRBV5-1, the J gene TRBJ1-1. The CDR3 sequence is 12 residues long. Germline loops: CDR1 SGHRS, CDR2 YFSETQ.

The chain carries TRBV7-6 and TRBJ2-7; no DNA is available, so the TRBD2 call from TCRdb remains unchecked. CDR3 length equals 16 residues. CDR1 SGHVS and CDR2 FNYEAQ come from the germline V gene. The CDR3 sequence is CASSLLRRTSSYEQYF.

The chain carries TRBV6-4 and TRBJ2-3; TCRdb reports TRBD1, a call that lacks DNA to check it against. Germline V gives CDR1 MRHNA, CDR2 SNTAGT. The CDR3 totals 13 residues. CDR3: CASSAETGDTQYF.

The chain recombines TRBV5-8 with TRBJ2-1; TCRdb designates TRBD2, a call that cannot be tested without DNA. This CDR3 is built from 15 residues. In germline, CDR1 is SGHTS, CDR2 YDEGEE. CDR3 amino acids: CASGLAVNSYNEQFF. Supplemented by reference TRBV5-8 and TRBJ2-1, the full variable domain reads EAGVTQSPTHLIKTRGQQATLRCSPISGHTSVYWYQQALGLGLQFLLWYDEGEERNRGNFPPRFSGRQFPNYSSELNVNALELEDSALYLCASGLAVNSYNEQFFGPGTRLTVL.

The CDR3 loop is CSARDSLVHTQYF. J is TRBJ2-3 and V is TRBV20-1. This CDR3 is 13 amino acids long. CDR1 is DFQATT, CDR2 SNEGSKA, per germline (reference sequence).

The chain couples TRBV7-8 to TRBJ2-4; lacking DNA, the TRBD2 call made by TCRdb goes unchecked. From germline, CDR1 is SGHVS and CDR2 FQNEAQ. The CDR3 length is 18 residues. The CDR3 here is CASSLGLAGRRAKNIQYF.

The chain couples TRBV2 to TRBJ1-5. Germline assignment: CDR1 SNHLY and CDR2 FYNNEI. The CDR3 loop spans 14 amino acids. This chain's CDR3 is CASRIGSFNQPQHF. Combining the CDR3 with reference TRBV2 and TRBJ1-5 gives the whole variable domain EPEVTQTPSHQVTQMGQEVILRCVPISNHLYFYWYRQILGQKVEFLVSFYNNEISEKSEIFDDQFSVERPDGSNFTLKIRSTKLEDSAMYFCASRIGSFNQPQHFGDGTRLSIL.

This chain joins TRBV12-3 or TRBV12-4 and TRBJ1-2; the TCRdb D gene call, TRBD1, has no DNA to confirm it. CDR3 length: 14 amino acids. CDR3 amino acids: CASSAGQGRYGYTF.

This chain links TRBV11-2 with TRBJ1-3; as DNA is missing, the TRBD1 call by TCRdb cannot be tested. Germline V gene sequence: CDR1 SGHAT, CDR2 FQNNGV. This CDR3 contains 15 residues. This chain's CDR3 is CASSWGLQGTNTIYF.

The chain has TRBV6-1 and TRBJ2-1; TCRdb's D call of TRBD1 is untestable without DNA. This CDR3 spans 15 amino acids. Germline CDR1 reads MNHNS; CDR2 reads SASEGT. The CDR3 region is CASSVAGATYNEQFF.

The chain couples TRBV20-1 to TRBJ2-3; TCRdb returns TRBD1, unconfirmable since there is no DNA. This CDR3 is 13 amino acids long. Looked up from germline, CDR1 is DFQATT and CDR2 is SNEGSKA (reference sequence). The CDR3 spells CSALRAGTDTQYF.

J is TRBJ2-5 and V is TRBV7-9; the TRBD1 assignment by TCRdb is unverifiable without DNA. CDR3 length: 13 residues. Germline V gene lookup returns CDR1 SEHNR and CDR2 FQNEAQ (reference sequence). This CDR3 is CASSQQGGETQYF.

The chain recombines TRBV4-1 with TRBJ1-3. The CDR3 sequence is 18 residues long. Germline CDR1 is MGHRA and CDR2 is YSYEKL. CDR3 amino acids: CASSQGQQLLGSGNTIYF.

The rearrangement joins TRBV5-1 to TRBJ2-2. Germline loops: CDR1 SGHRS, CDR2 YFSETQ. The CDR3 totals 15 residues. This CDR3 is CASSLDFRGSGELFF.

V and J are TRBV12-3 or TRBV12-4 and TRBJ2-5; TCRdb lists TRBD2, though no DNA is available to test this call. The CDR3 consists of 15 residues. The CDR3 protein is CASSLSGGGRETQYF.

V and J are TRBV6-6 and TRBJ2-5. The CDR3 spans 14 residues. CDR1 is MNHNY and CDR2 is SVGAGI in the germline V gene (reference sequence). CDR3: CASSSFDAVGTQYF.